These 12 T cell receptor beta chains originate from one sample sequenced in a study of T cell changes during pregnancy in multiple sclerosis. Using immunoSEQ multiplex PCR, the repertoire was profiled, and TCRdb retains in-frame clones only, with some absent. The data contain some 38,000 clones, approximately 89% of them singletons. The material sequenced was CD4+ T cells from peripheral blood mononuclear cells, taken in the second trimester of pregnancy. The receptors were gathered from a female donor in good health, enrolled as a control in a pregnancy study.

This clone is a singleton in its sample. V is TRBV27 and J is TRBJ2-7; tentatively, D is TRBD2 (6 bases). The V end was cut by 3 bases, the J end by 8 bases, with 14 bases between. This CDR3 is built from 13 residues. Germline V gene sequence: CDR1 MNHEY, CDR2 SMNVEV (reference sequence). CDR3 sequence (DNA): TGTGCCAGCAGTTTGCGACCGGGACTTCAGCAGTACTTC. Amino acid sequence: CASSLRPGLQQYF.

This chain connects TRBV11-2 to TRBJ2-1; D ambiguous. The CDR3 is 11 residues long. V was shortened by 7 bases and J by 6 bases, with 7 bases between the two germline ends. Looked up from germline, CDR1 is SGHAT and CDR2 is FQNNGV. The CDR3 DNA reads TGTGCCAGCACCCTTTCCAATGAGCAGTTCTTC. Translation gives CASTLSNEQFF.

CDR3: CASSRQANTGELFF. CDR3 nucleotides: TGTGCCAGCTCTCGACAGGCGAACACCGGGGAGCTGTTTTTT. This chain connects TRBV9 to TRBJ2-2; maybe TRBD1 (6 bases). CDR1 and CDR2 from the germline V gene are SGDLS and YYNGEE. Between the trimmed V and J ends, which lost 7 bases and 0 bases, there was a span of 10 bases. The CDR3 totals 14 residues. Full variable domain (missing parts from reference TRBV9 and TRBJ2-2): DSGVTQTPKHLITATGQRVTLRCSPRSGDLSVYWYQQSLDQGLQFLIQYYNGEERAKGNILERFSAQQFPDLHSELNLSSLELGDSALYFCASSRQANTGELFFGEGSRLTVL.

The chain recombines TRBV7-2 with TRBJ2-2; possibly TRBD2 for D (6 bases). Trimming pared 5 bases from V and 5 bases from J, leaving 27 bases between. Germline assignment: CDR1 SGHTA and CDR2 FQGNSA. The CDR3 is made up of 19 amino acids. The CDR3 protein is CASSRKASSSAGPTGELFF. Here the CDR3 DNA reads TGTGCCAGCAGCCGAAAGGCGAGTAGTTCGGCGGGGCCGACCGGGGAGCTGTTTTTT.

This rearrangement joins TRBV15 to TRBJ2-3, with 10 positions matching TRBD1. Per the germline V gene, CDR1 is LNHNV and CDR2 is YYDKDF (reference sequence). The CDR3 length is 16 residues. V gave up 3 bases and J gave up 3 bases; unmatched junction bases: 6. The CDR3: CATSSLGTGATDTQYF. DNA of the CDR3: TGTGCCACCAGCAGCCTCGGGACAGGGGCGACAGATACGCAGTATTTT. Complete variable domain (other parts from reference TRBV15 and TRBJ2-3): DAMVIQNPRYQVTQFGKPVTLSCSQTLNHNVMYWYQQKSSQAPKLLFHYYDKDFNNEADTPDNFQSRRPNTSFCFLDIRSPGLGDTAMYLCATSSLGTGATDTQYFGPGTRLTVL.

This sequence joins TRBV14 and TRBJ1-1; no firm D call. The germline V and J ends were trimmed by 4 bases and 0 bases, with 6 bases remaining between them. CDR3 length equals 13 residues. Germline loops: CDR1 SGHDN, CDR2 FVKESK. The CDR3, as DNA: TGTGCCAGCAGCCCTTTATTGAACACTGAAGCTTTCTTT. Its protein is CASSPLLNTEAFF.

The rearrangement uses TRBV7-8 and TRBJ1-6; D may be TRBD1 (5 bases). Germline-derived CDR1 and CDR2 are SGHVS and FQNEAQ. This CDR3 has 15 residues. V shed 1 base and J shed 6 bases, with 10 bases lying between them. DNA for the CDR3: TGTGCCAGCAGCTTAGTGGGGGGTCTTAATTCACCCCTCCACTTT. Protein product: CASSLVGGLNSPLHF.

The chain carries TRBV9 and TRBJ1-1; D is uncertain. V was trimmed by 2 bases and J by 1 base, leaving 9 bases between them. The CDR3 length is 14 residues. The germline V gene has CDR1 SGDLS and CDR2 YYNGEE. The CDR3 nucleotides read TGTGCCAGCAGCGTTTATGAGGGGAACACTGAAGCTTTCTTT. It is translated as CASSVYEGNTEAFF.

This clone was recorded only once. The rearrangement uses TRBV7-2 and TRBJ2-3; 12 bases align to TRBD2. The germline gives CDR1 SGHTA, CDR2 FQGNSA. The CDR3 extends over 16 amino acids. Trimming took 4 bases from V and 7 from J; bases not matched to a gene: 9. Here the CDR3 reads CASSSPSGGVLNTQYF. The DNA for the CDR3 is TGTGCCAGCAGCTCGCCTAGCGGGGGGGTGTTGAATACGCAGTATTTT.

This clone was found a few times. The chain carries TRBV21-1 and TRBJ1-1; the table's D call of TRBD1 was not tested on the DNA. TRBV21-1 is a documented pseudogene. The CDR3 spans 13 residues. The CDR3 nucleotides are TGTGCCAGCAGCAAAGGGCGGTCAGGGGAAGCTTTCTTT. Its translation: CASSKGRSGEAFF.

This clone has more than one count but fewer than ten. The chain has TRBV7-8 and TRBJ2-6; D is unresolved. The V and J ends lost 9 bases and 2 bases respectively, with 17 bases between them. Looked up from germline, CDR1 is SGHVS and CDR2 is FQNEAQ. The CDR3 runs 16 residues. The CDR3 reads CASQASLSTGANVLTF. Here the CDR3 DNA reads TGTGCCAGTCAGGCAAGCCTAAGTACTGGGGCCAACGTCCTGACTTTC.

This sequence joins TRBV19 and TRBJ1-5; the D is unclear. Trimming cost V 7 bases and J 3 bases, with 13 bases left between them. The germline CDR1 and CDR2 sequences are LNHDA and SQIVND (reference sequence). This CDR3 is 14 amino acids long. The CDR3 is CASNLDGINQPQHF. Here the CDR3 DNA reads TGTGCCAGTAACCTAGACGGCATCAATCAGCCCCAGCATTTT.